The source of this TCR beta chain is a study of T cells in Graves' hyperthyroidism and ophthalmopathy. The study's findings and limits: Among clonotypes expanded in thyroid above 0.001, most were also found in blood.

RNA transcripts were the template for amplifying TCR beta CDR3 regions. The TCR CDR3 was amplified in a first-round RT-PCR using the HTBI primer set. Each CDR3 protein gets one entry after TCRdb re-called the multiplex PCR reads with MiXCR. The sample carries roughly 300,000 distinct CDR3 sequences, approximately 13% recorded once. Turning to this clonotype: Antigen: not known. One junction end does not reproduce the germline sequence, and a read error may be involved.

The definition of stable Graves' hyperthyroidism was no ophthalmopathy progression within 18 months. Patients aged 18 to 65 with hyperthyroidism were newly diagnosed, with duration under 2 months. PBMCs came from more than 8.5 ml fresh peripheral blood. The CDR3 length is 15 residues. CDR1 and CDR2 from the germline V gene are SGHTA and FQGNSA. Sequencing used blood. The receptor was derived from a young woman with Graves' hyperthyroidism. This chain joins TRBV7-2 and TRBJ2-2, with 10 bases identical to TRBD2. The CDR3 bases are TGTGCCAGCAGAACTAGCGGGGCGAACACCGGGGGGCTGTTTTTT. Its protein product is CASRTSGANTGGLFF.